Listed below are T cell receptor beta chains from one sample, sequenced in a study of vaccination and CD4 T cells after COVID-19. TCRdb redid the calling of the PCR reads with MiXCR, one entry per CDR3 protein. Of 10,000 to 12,000 distinct CDR3 sequences in the sample, roughly 30% were seen once. These TCRs' antigens remain unknown. The specimen comprised CD4+ T cells from blood, cultured in vitro, sampled after SARS-CoV-2 vaccination. All receptors derive from a human donor who had recovered from COVID-19. The CDR3 runs from the conserved cysteine through the conserved F or W. Fields, in order: D gene, J gene, clone size, V gene, CDR3 protein, CDR3 DNA. A D gene is named only where the DNA matches it firmly. Only part of the rows carry a size: once, few, many, or a class if the clone is expanded.

>.|TRBJ1-2|few|TRBV7-2
CASSLSPGGGNYGYTF
TGTGCCAGCAGCTTATCCCCCGGCGGGGGGAACTATGGCTACACCTTC
>.|TRBJ1-4|.|TRBV6-1
CASSRQSLIAEKLFF
TGTGCCAGCAGCCGACAGAGCCTGATCGCTGAAAAACTGTTTTTT
>TRBD2|TRBJ2-1|few|TRBV20-1
CSARDRTSGSPSSYNEQFF
TGCAGTGCTAGAGATAGGACTAGCGGGAGCCCCAGCTCCTACAATGAGCAGTTCTTC
>.|TRBJ1-2|few|TRBV12-3/TRBV12-4
CASSYGQNYGYTF
TGTGCCAGCAGTTATGGACAGAACTATGGCTACACCTTC
>.|TRBJ2-7|.|TRBV6-5
CASSLGVGQTFGEQYF
TGTGCCAGCAGTTTGGGTGTAGGGCAGACCTTCGGGGAGCAGTACTTC
>TRBD2|TRBJ2-7|few|TRBV11-2
CASRREGFYEQYF
TGTGCCAGCAGACGGGAGGGCTTTTACGAGCAGTACTTC
>TRBD2|TRBJ2-3|.|TRBV18
CASSRTSGTTDTQYF
TGTGCCAGCTCTCGTACTAGCGGCACAACAGATACGCAGTATTTT
>TRBD1|TRBJ2-1|.|TRBV19
CASSIAGSGQYNEQFF
TGTGCCAGTAGTATAGCCGGGTCGGGACAGTACAATGAGCAGTTCTTC
>TRBD2|TRBJ2-2|few|TRBV19
CASSIQLLAATGELFF
TGTGCCAGTAGTATTCAGTTACTAGCGGCCACCGGGGAGCTGTTTTTT
>.|TRBJ1-1|few|TRBV30
CASTGLNTEAFF
TGTGCCTCAACAGGGCTGAACACTGAAGCTTTCTTT
>.|TRBJ1-6|few|TRBV7-3
CASRRENSPLHF
TGTGCCAGTAGACGGGAGAATTCACCCCTCCACTTT
>.|TRBJ2-2|medium-sized|TRBV20-1
CSARDRLVTGELFF
TGCAGTGCTAGAGACCGACTTGTCACCGGGGAGCTGTTTTTT
>TRBD2|TRBJ2-3|.|TRBV18
CASYQTSVDTQYF
TGTGCCAGCTACCAGACTAGCGTCGATACGCAGTATTTT
>.|TRBJ2-3|.|TRBV7-9
CASSLGNYLKADTQYF
TGTGCCAGCAGCTTAGGTAATTACCTTAAGGCCGATACGCAGTATTTT
>.|TRBJ2-1|.|TRBV23-1
CASTPIMKGNGQFF
TGCGCCAGCACCCCAATCATGAAGGGGAATGGGCAGTTCTTC
>.|TRBJ2-7|.|TRBV7-3
CASRPLGGADYEQYF
TGTGCCAGCAGGCCTCTGGGTGGGGCGGACTACGAGCAGTACTTC
>TRBD1|TRBJ1-3|.|TRBV10-3
CAISTGGYSGNTIYF
TGTGCCATCAGTACAGGGGGTTACTCTGGAAACACCATATATTTT
>.|TRBJ2-5|few|TRBV11-2
CASSFDQRESQRGTQYF
TGTGCCAGCAGCTTCGACCAGAGGGAGTCCCAGAGGGGGACCCAGTACTTC
>.|TRBJ1-5|few|TRBV27
CASRLGSGSNQPQHF
TGTGCCAGCCGACTTGGGTCCGGGAGCAATCAGCCCCAGCATTTT
>.|TRBJ1-1|.|TRBV18
CASSPQPGGTNTEAFF
TGTGCCAGCTCACCCCAACCGGGGGGAACGAACACTGAAGCTTTCTTT
>.|TRBJ1-1|.|TRBV6-1
CASSESPVGNTEAFF
TGTGCCAGCAGTGAAAGCCCCGTGGGGAACACTGAAGCTTTCTTT
>.|TRBJ1-1|.|TRBV6-5
CASSYSGGLNTEAFF
TGTGCCAGCAGTTATTCTGGGGGGCTGAACACTGAAGCTTTCTTT
>.|TRBJ2-7|.|TRBV5-1
CASSLVYGGPYEQYF
TGCGCCAGCAGCCTGGTCTATGGGGGTCCCTACGAGCAGTACTTC
>.|TRBJ1-5|.|TRBV12-3/TRBV12-4
CASNREGNQPQHF
TGTGCCAGCAACAGGGAGGGCAATCAGCCCCAGCATTTT
>.|TRBJ2-7|few|TRBV30
CAWSRTVSYEQYF
TGTGCCTGGAGTCGGACAGTATCCTACGAGCAGTACTTC
>TRBD2|TRBJ2-3|.|TRBV7-2
CASSLGLASTDTQYF
TGTGCCAGCAGCTTAGGACTAGCGAGCACAGATACGCAGTATTTT
>TRBD2|TRBJ2-1|.|TRBV6-5
CASSLAGVSYNEQFF
TGTGCCAGCAGTTTAGCGGGAGTGTCCTACAATGAGCAGTTCTTC
>.|TRBJ2-7|.|TRBV27
CASSLGSAVYEQYF
TGTGCCAGCAGTTTAGGCTCTGCTGTATACGAGCAGTACTTC
>.|TRBJ2-1|.|TRBV7-2
CASSKRSPRGNNEQFF
TGTGCCAGCAGCAAAAGGTCCCCAAGGGGGAACAATGAGCAGTTCTTC
>.|TRBJ2-3|.|TRBV14
CASSHEAIAGMRTDTQYF
TGTGCCAGCAGCCACGAGGCGATAGCTGGGATGAGGACAGATACGCAGTATTTT
>.|TRBJ1-2|.|TRBV19
CASSTQAVNYGYTF
TGTGCCAGTAGTACACAGGCGGTCAACTATGGCTACACCTTC
>.|TRBJ2-3|.|TRBV29-1
CSVAGANTDTQYF
TGCAGCGTTGCGGGAGCTAACACAGATACGCAGTATTTT
>.|TRBJ2-7|few|TRBV20-1
CSAIKAEAYEQYF
TGCAGTGCTATAAAGGCCGAGGCCTACGAGCAGTACTTC
>.|TRBJ1-5|.|TRBV24-1
CATSDLSGMSNQPQHF
TGTGCCACCAGTGATTTGTCCGGGATGAGCAATCAGCCCCAGCATTTT
>TRBD2|TRBJ2-3|.|TRBV24-1
CALLVENLAGDTQYF
TGTGCCCTCCTGGTAGAGAACCTAGCGGGAGATACGCAGTATTTT
>.|TRBJ2-1|few|TRBV7-3
CASSPGPGGQFF
TGTGCCAGCAGCCCCGGACCTGGGGGGCAGTTCTTC
>.|TRBJ2-5|.|TRBV12-3/TRBV12-4
CASSLGGGGRETQYF
TGTGCCAGCAGTTTGGGGGGAGGGGGGCGGGAGACCCAGTACTTC
>.|TRBJ2-7|.|TRBV6-2/TRBV6-3
CASSPTLSGREQYF
TGTGCCAGCAGTCCCACACTTTCGGGGCGGGAGCAGTACTTC
>.|TRBJ1-5|few|TRBV6-2/TRBV6-3
CASSRINQPQHF
TGTGCCAGCAGTCGGATCAATCAGCCCCAGCATTTT
>TRBD2|TRBJ2-4|.|TRBV12-3/TRBV12-4
CASTPGETSGRNIQYF
TGTGCCAGCACTCCTGGGGAGACTAGCGGGAGAAACATTCAGTACTTC
>TRBD2|TRBJ2-1|.|TRBV6-4
CASSRTSGSWNEQFF
TGTGCCAGCAGTAGGACTAGCGGGAGTTGGAATGAGCAGTTCTTC
>TRBD1|TRBJ2-1|.|TRBV19
CATGQVLNNEQFF
TGTGCCACAGGACAGGTATTAAACAATGAGCAGTTCTTC
>.|TRBJ1-1|.|TRBV11-3
CASSRGRVVKAEAFF
TGTGCCAGCAGCCGGGGGAGGGTGGTGAAGGCTGAAGCTTTCTTT
>.|TRBJ2-3|large|TRBV21-1
CASSMREREASTDTQYF
TGTGCCAGCAGCATGAGGGAGCGGGAGGCCTCCACAGATACGCAGTATTTT
>.|TRBJ1-1|few|TRBV20-1
CSPLPMNTEAFF
TGCAGTCCCCTCCCCATGAACACTGAAGCTTTCTTT
>TRBD1|TRBJ2-3|.|TRBV11-2
CASSLGRQGITDTQYF
TGTGCCAGCAGCTTAGGGAGACAGGGGATCACAGATACGCAGTATTTT
>TRBD2|TRBJ2-2|once|TRBV11-3
CASSWGLVGAGELFF
TGTGCCAGCAGCTGGGGACTAGTCGGCGCCGGGGAGCTGTTTTTT
>.|TRBJ1-2|few|TRBV27
CASSPTAGGYTF
TGTGCCAGCAGTCCGACCGCGGGGGGCTACACCTTC
>.|TRBJ2-3|.|TRBV7-2
CASSFYPGPIAGTDTQYF
TGTGCCAGCAGCTTTTATCCGGGACCGATTGCTGGCACAGATACGCAGTATTTT
>.|TRBJ2-5|.|TRBV2
CASRTSLGTGAETQYF
TGTGCCAGCAGAACCAGTCTAGGGACTGGGGCGGAGACCCAGTACTTC
>.|TRBJ2-1|few|TRBV7-2
CASSQDFSIYNEQFF
TGTGCCAGCAGCCAGGACTTCTCGATCTACAATGAGCAGTTCTTC
>.|TRBJ2-1|few|TRBV4-2
CASSQGGSSSYNEQFF
TGTGCCAGCAGCCAAGGAGGATCCAGCTCCTACAATGAGCAGTTCTTC
>TRBD1|TRBJ2-2|.|TRBV12-3/TRBV12-4
CASRGPGTANTGELFF
TGTGCCAGCAGAGGCCCCGGGACAGCGAACACCGGGGAGCTGTTTTTT
>.|TRBJ1-5|.|TRBV28
CASTFGVGNQPQHF
TGTGCCAGCACCTTCGGGGTGGGCAATCAGCCCCAGCATTTT
>TRBD2|TRBJ2-3|.|TRBV11-3
CASSPAGTSGTTDTQYF
TGTGCCAGCAGCCCGGCCGGGACTAGCGGGACCACAGATACGCAGTATTTT